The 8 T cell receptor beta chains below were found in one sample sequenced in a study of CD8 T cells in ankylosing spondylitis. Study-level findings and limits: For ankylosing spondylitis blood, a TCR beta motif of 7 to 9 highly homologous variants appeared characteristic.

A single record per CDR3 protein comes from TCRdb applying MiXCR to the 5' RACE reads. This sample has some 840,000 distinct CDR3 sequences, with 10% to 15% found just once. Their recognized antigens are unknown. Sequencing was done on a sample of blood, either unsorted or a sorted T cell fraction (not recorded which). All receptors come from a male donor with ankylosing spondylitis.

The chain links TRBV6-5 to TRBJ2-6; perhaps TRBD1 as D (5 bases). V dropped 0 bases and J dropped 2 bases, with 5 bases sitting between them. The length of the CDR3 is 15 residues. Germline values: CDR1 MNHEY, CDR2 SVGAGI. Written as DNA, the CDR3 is TGTGCCAGCAGTTACTCCAGGGCTGGGGCCAACGTCCTGACTTTC. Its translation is CASSYSRAGANVLTF.

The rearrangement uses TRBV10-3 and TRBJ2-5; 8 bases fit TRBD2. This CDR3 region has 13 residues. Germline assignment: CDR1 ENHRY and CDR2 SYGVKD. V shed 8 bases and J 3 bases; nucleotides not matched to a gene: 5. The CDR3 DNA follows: TGTGCCATCGGGGCCGGGAGGGAAGAGACCCAGTACTTC. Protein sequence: CAIGAGREETQYF.

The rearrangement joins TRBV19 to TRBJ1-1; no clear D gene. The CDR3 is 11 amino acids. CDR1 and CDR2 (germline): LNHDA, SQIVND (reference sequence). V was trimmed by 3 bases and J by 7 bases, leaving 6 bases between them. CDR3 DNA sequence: TGTGCCAGTAGTATGAGGGTTGAAGCTTTCTTT. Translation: CASSMRVEAFF.

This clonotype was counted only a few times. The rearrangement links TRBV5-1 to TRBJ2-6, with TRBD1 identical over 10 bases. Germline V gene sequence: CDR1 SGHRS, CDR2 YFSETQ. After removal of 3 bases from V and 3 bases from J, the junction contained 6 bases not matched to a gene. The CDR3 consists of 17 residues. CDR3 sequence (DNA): TGCGCCAGCAGCTCGTGGACAGGGGGGATTGGGGCCAACGTCCTGACTTTC. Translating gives CASSSWTGGIGANVLTF.

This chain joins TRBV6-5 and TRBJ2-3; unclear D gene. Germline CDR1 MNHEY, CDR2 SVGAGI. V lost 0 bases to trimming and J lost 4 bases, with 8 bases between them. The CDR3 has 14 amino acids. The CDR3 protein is CASSYSMGADTQYF. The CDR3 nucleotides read TGTGCCAGCAGTTACTCGATGGGCGCAGATACGCAGTATTTT.

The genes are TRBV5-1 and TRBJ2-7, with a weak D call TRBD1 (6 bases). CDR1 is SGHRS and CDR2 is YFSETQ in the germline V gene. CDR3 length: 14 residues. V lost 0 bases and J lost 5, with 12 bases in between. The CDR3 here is CASSLEGNRDEQYF. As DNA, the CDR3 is TGCGCCAGCAGCTTGGAGGGGAACAGGGACGAGCAGTACTTC. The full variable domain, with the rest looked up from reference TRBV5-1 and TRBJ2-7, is KAGVTQTPRYLIKTRGQQVTLSCSPISGHRSVSWYQQTPGQGLQFLFEYFSETQRNKGNFPGRFSGRQFSNSRSEMNVSTLELGDSALYLCASSLEGNRDEQYFGPGTRLTVT.

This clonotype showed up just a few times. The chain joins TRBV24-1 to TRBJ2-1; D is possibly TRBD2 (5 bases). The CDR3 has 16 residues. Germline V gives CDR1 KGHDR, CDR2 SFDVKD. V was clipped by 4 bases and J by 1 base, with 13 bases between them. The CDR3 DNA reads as TGTGCCACCAGTGACCGTAACCGGGGATCCTACAATGAGCAGTTCTTC. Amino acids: CATSDRNRGSYNEQFF.

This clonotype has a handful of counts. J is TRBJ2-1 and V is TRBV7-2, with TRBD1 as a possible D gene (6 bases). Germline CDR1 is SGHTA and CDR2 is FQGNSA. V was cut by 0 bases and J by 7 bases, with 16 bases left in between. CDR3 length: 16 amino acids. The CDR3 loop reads CASSLALWTARNEQFF. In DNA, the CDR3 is TGTGCCAGCAGCTTAGCTCTCTGGACAGCTCGAAATGAGCAGTTCTTC. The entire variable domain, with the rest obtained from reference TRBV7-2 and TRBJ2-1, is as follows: GAGVSQSPSNKVTEKGKDVELRCDPISGHTALYWYRQSLGQGLEFLIYFQGNSAPDKSGLPSDRFSAERTGGSVSTLTIQRTQQEDSAVYLCASSLALWTARNEQFFGPGTRLTVL.